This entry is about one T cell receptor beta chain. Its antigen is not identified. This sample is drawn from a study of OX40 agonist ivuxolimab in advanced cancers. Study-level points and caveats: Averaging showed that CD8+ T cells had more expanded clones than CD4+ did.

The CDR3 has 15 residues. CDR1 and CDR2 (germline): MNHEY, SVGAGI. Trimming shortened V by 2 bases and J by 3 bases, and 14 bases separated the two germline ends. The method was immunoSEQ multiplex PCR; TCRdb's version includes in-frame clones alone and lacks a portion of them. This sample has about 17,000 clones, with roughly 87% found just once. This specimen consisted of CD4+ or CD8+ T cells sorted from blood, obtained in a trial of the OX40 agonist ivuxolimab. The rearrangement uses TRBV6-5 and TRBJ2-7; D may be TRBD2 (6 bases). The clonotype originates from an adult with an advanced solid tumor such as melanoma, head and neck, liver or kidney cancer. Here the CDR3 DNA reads TGTGCCAGCAGTTACACCGGGACTTCTGGCTACGAGCAGTACTTC. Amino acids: CASSYTGTSGYEQYF.